The entry below gives a single T cell receptor beta chain sequence along with its context. The sample belongs to a study of blood T cell repertoires in COVID-19. Background on the study: Samples of COVID-19 (acute and convalescent) were obtained from the United States, Italy and Spain. T cells, B-cell-depleted T cells, or PBMCs supplied cDNA or gDNA.

Sequencing was performed with immunoSEQ multiplex PCR; in TCRdb, only in-frame clones are kept and a portion is missing. This table has over 450,000 clones, about 89% appearing once. What was sequenced was peripheral blood. This sequence originates from a woman in her forties or fifties with COVID-19, enrolled during active disease.

The CDR3 here is CAWSEEGQPQHF. The DNA of the CDR3 is TGTGCCTGGAGTGAAGAGGGCCAGCCCCAGCATTTT. This sequence joins TRBV30 and TRBJ1-5; D is unresolved. The CDR3 totals 12 residues. CDR1 GTSNPN and CDR2 SVGIG come from the germline V gene (reference sequence). The V and J ends lost 1 base and 7 bases respectively, with 8 bases between them.